What follows describes a single T cell receptor (beta chain). In the authors' methods: Nucleated cell number was recorded as an estimate derived from reference gene primer amplification. Sequencing used immunoSEQ multiplex PCR; TCRdb keeps in-frame clones, though not all of them. V and J calls and clone size come straight from that table; D and trimming were deduced from the DNA. The table includes around 230,000 clones, approximately 88% detected once. The CDR3 contains 14 residues. Germline-derived CDR1 and CDR2 are GTSNPN and SVGIG (reference sequence). V was trimmed by 0 bases and J by 3 bases, leaving 11 bases between them. This record belongs to a study of blood T cell repertoires in COVID-19. Background on the study: COVID-19 samples collected from the United States, Italy and Spain covered acute and convalescent phases. The analysed material was cDNA or gDNA that came from T cells, B-cell-depleted T cells, or PBMCs.

Material: peripheral blood. This chain joins TRBV30 and TRBJ1-2, with a tentative D call TRBD1 (5 bases). The receptor was derived from a man aged 40-49 years with acute or convalescent COVID-19. For the CDR3, the DNA is TGTGCCTGGAGTGTAATCCAGGGCTACTATGGCTACACCTTC. This encodes CAWSVIQGYYGYTF. The full variable domain, with the rest looked up from reference TRBV30 and TRBJ1-2, is SQTIHQWPATLVQPVGSPLSLECTVEGTSNPNLYWYRQAAGRGLQLLFYSVGIGQISSEVPQNLSASRPQDRQFILSSKKLLLSDSGFYLCAWSVIQGYYGYTFGSGTRLTVV.